What follows are 25 T cell receptor beta chains derived from one specimen sequenced in a study of OX40 agonist ivuxolimab in advanced cancers. Only in-frame clones appear in the TCRdb table, and some are missing; sequencing was by immunoSEQ multiplex PCR. The sample has some 70,000 clones; approximately 90% are singletons. Here the sequenced sample was CD4+ or CD8+ T cells sorted from blood, taken in a trial of the OX40 agonist ivuxolimab. Every receptor here comes from an adult with an advanced solid tumor such as melanoma, head and neck, liver or kidney cancer.

CDR3 region: CASSVSGRAYNEQFF. CDR3 in DNA: TGTGCCAGCAGTGTGAGCGGGAGGGCCTACAATGAGCAGTTCTTC. The chain joins TRBV6-5 to TRBJ2-1; 10 bases align to TRBD2. The V segment lost 5 bases and the J segment 2 bases; nucleotides outside the gene matches: 3. Germline V gene lookup returns CDR1 MNHEY and CDR2 SVGAGI. The CDR3 has 15 residues.

CDR3 DNA sequence: TGTGCCAGCAGTGAGAACGGGAATAGCAATCAGCCCCAGCATTTT. Protein sequence: CASSENGNSNQPQHF. The chain recombines TRBV6-1 with TRBJ1-5; D is ambiguous. The CDR3 is 15 residues long. Trimming removed 3 bases at V and 0 bases at J, with 9 bases between. Per the germline V gene, CDR1 is MNHNS and CDR2 is SASEGT.

CDR3 residues: CASSPTGTSTDTQYF. The CDR3 bases are TGTGCCAGCAGCCCAACAGGGACTAGCACAGATACGCAGTATTTT. This chain links TRBV25-1 with TRBJ2-3, with D perhaps given as TRBD1 or TRBD2 (6 bases each). The ends were cut back, 6 bases at V and 0 bases at J, with 13 bases in the middle. This CDR3 region has 15 residues. In germline, CDR1 is MGHDK, CDR2 SYGVNS. The full variable domain, in which reference TRBV25-1 and TRBJ2-3 provide the parts outside the CDR3, is EADIYQTPRYLVIGTGKKITLECSQTMGHDKMYWYQQDPGMELHLIHYSYGVNSTEKGDLSSESTVSRIRTEHFPLTLESARPSHTSQYLCASSPTGTSTDTQYFGPGTRLTVL.

The rearrangement links TRBV18 to TRBJ2-7; 10 bases agree with TRBD2. The germline V gene encodes CDR1 KGHSH and CDR2 LQKENI. CDR3 size: 14 residues. J lost 4 bases, V lost 2 bases, and 2 bases had no gene match. Written as DNA, the CDR3 is TGTGCCAGCTCACCAGGGACTAGCGAGTACGAGCAGTACTTC. It translates to CASSPGTSEYEQYF.

The genes are TRBV30 and TRBJ2-7; either TRBD1 or TRBD2 may supply D (5 bases each). The CDR3 consists of 16 residues. V was clipped by 4 bases and J by 0 bases, with 19 bases between them. Germline loops: CDR1 GTSNPN, CDR2 SVGIG (reference sequence). CDR3 loop: CAWTPLGDRSSYEQYF. The CDR3 DNA reads as TGTGCCTGGACCCCCCTGGGGGACCGTAGCTCCTACGAGCAGTACTTC.

V gene TRBV5-1 combines with J gene TRBJ2-7; TRBD1 might be the D (6 bases). The CDR3 length is 13 residues. V was pared by 0 bases and J by 5 bases, with 9 bases between. Germline CDR1 reads SGHRS; CDR2 reads YFSETQ. The CDR3 reads CASSLVQGHEQYF. CDR3 DNA: TGCGCCAGCAGCTTGGTACAGGGCCACGAGCAGTACTTC.

CDR3 in DNA: TGTGCCAGTAGCGTACTCCCGGCAAGCACAGATACGCAGTATTTT. This gives the protein CASSVLPASTDTQYF. V and J are TRBV19 and TRBJ2-3; D remains ambiguous. Germline V CDR1 and CDR2: LNHDA, SQIVND (reference sequence). V was trimmed by 6 bases and J by 0 bases, leaving 13 bases between them. This CDR3 is built from 15 residues.

For this clone: Other DNA sequences in the sample encode the same CDR3. The J gene is TRBJ2-2, the V gene TRBV20-1; D is unresolved. The V end lost 2 bases, the J end lost 5 bases, and 3 bases lay between the germline ends. The CDR3 has 11 residues. Per the germline V gene, CDR1 is DFQATT and CDR2 is SNEGSKA (reference sequence). DNA of the CDR3: TGCAGTGCTAGAAATACCGGGGAGCTGTTTTTT. Protein sequence: CSARNTGELFF.

This sequence joins TRBV11-2 and TRBJ2-1; D is unclear. This CDR3 has 13 amino acids. V was trimmed by 2 bases and J by 4 bases, leaving 6 bases between them. Per germline, CDR1 SGHAT and CDR2 FQNNGV. Here the CDR3 DNA reads TGTGCCAGCAGCTTATCCTATTACAATGAGCAGTTCTTC. Protein: CASSLSYYNEQFF.

The V and J genes are TRBV2 and TRBJ2-3; no reliable D call. The CDR3 contains 12 residues. V shed 6 bases and J shed 4 bases, with 8 bases lying between them. CDR1 is SNHLY, CDR2 FYNNEI, per germline. In DNA form, the CDR3 reads TGTGCCAGCAGCTCATCAGCAGATACGCAGTATTTT. Residues: CASSSSADTQYF.

The chain recombines TRBV27 with TRBJ1-2; D is uncertain. Trimming pared 0 bases from V and 2 bases from J, leaving 7 bases between. This CDR3 region has 14 residues. CDR1 and CDR2 from the germline V gene are MNHEY and SMNVEV (reference sequence). This CDR3 is CASSLSYANYGYTF. The CDR3 nucleotides are TGTGCCAGCAGTTTATCGTACGCCAACTATGGCTACACCTTC.

The chain employs TRBV5-1 and TRBJ2-2; possibly TRBD1 for D (5 bases). CDR1 is SGHRS, CDR2 YFSETQ, per germline. Trimming stripped 0 bases from V and 6 bases from J, with 12 bases between. The CDR3 totals 15 residues. CDR3 protein: CASSLAAGFAGELFF. CDR3 coding DNA: TGCGCCAGCAGCTTGGCCGCAGGGTTTGCCGGGGAGCTGTTTTTT.

This clone was detected only a few times. The chain joins TRBV14 to TRBJ2-1, with 8 bases aligning to TRBD2. Per the germline V gene, CDR1 is SGHDN and CDR2 is FVKESK. The CDR3 is 17 amino acids. V lost 3 bases, J lost 0 bases, and 7 bases stayed unmatched. The CDR3 protein is CASSHRLAQSSYNEQFF. The CDR3 DNA sequence: TGTGCCAGCAGCCACCGACTAGCGCAGAGCTCCTACAATGAGCAGTTCTTC.

V is TRBV6-5 and J is TRBJ2-2; no reliable D call. V shed 7 bases and J shed 5 bases, with 17 bases lying between them. The germline V gene encodes CDR1 MNHEY and CDR2 SVGAGI. The CDR3 has 15 amino acids. CDR3 protein: CASTSHTRWTGELFF. In DNA form, the CDR3 reads TGTGCCAGCACCAGTCACACCCGGTGGACCGGGGAGCTGTTTTTT.

The chain uses TRBV30 and TRBJ2-2; D is possibly TRBD1 or TRBD2 (5 bases each). CDR1 and CDR2 from the germline V gene are GTSNPN and SVGIG (reference sequence). The CDR3 consists of 15 residues. The V and J ends lost 2 bases and 6 bases respectively, with 16 bases between them. The CDR3 DNA reads TGTGCCTGGAGTAACCTGGGCCGAGGGGCCGGGGAGCTGTTTTTT. Translated: CAWSNLGRGAGELFF.

The genes are TRBV12-1 and TRBJ1-2. TRBV12-1 is flagged as a pseudogene. There are 16 residues in the CDR3. CDR3 sequence reads: CASSPLWEPANYGYTF. Written as DNA, the CDR3 is TGTGCCAGCAGCCCACTCTGGGAGCCAGCTAACTATGGCTACACCTTC.

The chain joins TRBV15 to TRBJ2-3; no definite D call. Between the trimmed V and J ends, which lost 0 bases and 10 bases, there was a span of 11 bases. CDR1 and CDR2 (germline): LNHNV, YYDKDF (reference sequence). This CDR3 spans 13 amino acids. Here the CDR3 DNA reads TGTGCCACCAGCAGAGATTTGGGCGGACCGCAGTATTTT. It encodes CATSRDLGGPQYF.

The chain has TRBV6-1 and TRBJ1-1, with 10 positions matching TRBD1. Germline trimming cut 5 bases from V and 5 bases from J; bases unmatched to any gene: 5. Germline loops: CDR1 MNHNS, CDR2 SASEGT. The CDR3 has 14 residues. CDR3 coding DNA: TGTGCCAGCAGTACCGGACAGGGGGGGACTGAAGCTTTCTTT. It translates to CASSTGQGGTEAFF.

The chain carries TRBV11-2 and TRBJ1-6; D not certain. The CDR3 spans 13 residues. Germline CDR1 SGHAT, CDR2 FQNNGV. V was cut by 1 base and J by 8 bases, with 6 bases left in between. This CDR3 is CASSLATYSPLHF. CDR3 in DNA: TGTGCCAGCAGCTTAGCCACCTATTCACCCCTCCACTTT.

V gene TRBV11-2 combines with J gene TRBJ2-1; possibly TRBD1 or TRBD2 for D (5 bases each). V lost 0 bases and J lost 7, with 13 bases in between. The CDR3 consists of 15 residues. Germline CDR1 and CDR2: SGHAT and FQNNGV. The CDR3 DNA is TGTGCCAGCAGCTTAGAAGGGAGAGGGGTAAATGAGCAGTTCTTC. Amino acids: CASSLEGRGVNEQFF.

The chain joins TRBV21-1 to TRBJ2-1; TRBD2 was called by the table and not checked on the DNA. TRBV21-1 is a pseudogene segment. This CDR3 is 14 amino acids long. The CDR3 DNA reads as TGTGCCAGCAGGGAACTAGCGGGGGTTTGCGAGCAGTTCTTC. Its protein is CASRELAGVCEQFF.

The J gene is TRBJ1-5, the V gene TRBV10-3, with D maybe TRBD1 (6 bases). CDR3 length: 16 residues. Trimming removed 2 bases at V and 2 bases at J, with 13 bases between. Germline loops: CDR1 ENHRY, CDR2 SYGVKD. CDR3 in amino acids: CAISESGGRGNQPQHF. The CDR3, as DNA: TGTGCCATCAGTGAGAGTGGGGGGCGCGGCAATCAGCCCCAGCATTTT.

Points on this clone: Other DNA sequences in this specimen translate into the identical CDR3. This rearrangement joins TRBV5-1 to TRBJ2-5; TRBD2 matches 9 bases. The CDR3 runs 14 residues. Looked up from germline, CDR1 is SGHRS and CDR2 is YFSETQ. Trimming took 0 bases from V and 3 from J; bases not matched to a gene: 0. This CDR3 is CASSLGGREETQYF. CDR3 coding DNA: TGCGCCAGCAGCTTGGGCGGGAGGGAAGAGACCCAGTACTTC.

This chain connects TRBV5-1 to TRBJ2-7, with a possible D match to TRBD2 (5 bases). V was pared by 4 bases and J by 4 bases, with 18 bases between. Per germline, CDR1 SGHRS and CDR2 YFSETQ. This CDR3 region has 15 residues. The CDR3 loop is CASSPNFGGSYEQYF. The DNA for the CDR3 is TGCGCCAGCAGCCCGAACTTCGGAGGTTCGTACGAGCAGTACTTC.

The genes are TRBV7-2 and TRBJ2-5; 7 bases are a match to TRBD2. The V segment lost 7 bases and the J segment 5 bases; nucleotides outside the gene matches: 10. Germline V gene lookup returns CDR1 SGHTA and CDR2 FQGNSA. CDR3 length: 14 amino acids. The CDR3 reads CASTLNGLVETQYF. For the CDR3, the DNA is TGTGCCAGCACCCTTAACGGACTAGTGGAGACCCAGTACTTC.